These T cell receptor beta chains were read from a single sample in a study of shared clonotypes between healthy human individuals. Some clones are missing from TCRdb's copy, which holds only in-frame ones; the method was immunoSEQ multiplex PCR. This sample has 2 million to 3 million clones, with approximately 92% found just once. The sequenced sample was naive CD4+ T cells sorted from blood. These receptor sequences come from a man aged 18 to 30 in good health. CDR3s include the opening cysteine and the closing phenylalanine or tryptophan. D genes are given only for firm matches. Size is stated for part of the rows, as once, few or many counts, or as a class when the clone is expanded.

clone_size j_call d_call v_call cdr3_nt cdr3_aa
NA TRBJ2-1 NA TRBV11-2 TGTGCCAGCAGCTTATTACGCGGCTCCTACAATGAGCAGTTCTTC CASSLLRGSYNEQFF
NA TRBJ1-1 NA TRBV14 TGTGCCAGCAGCCAACCAGGGATGAACACTGAAGCTTTCTTT CASSQPGMNTEAFF
NA TRBJ2-3 TRBD2 TRBV10-1 TGCGCCAGCAGTGAGACTAGCGGGAGCTCAGATACGCAGTATTTT CASSETSGSSDTQYF
NA TRBJ2-3 NA TRBV5-4 TGTGCCAGCAAGGGCTCCATCCTCACAGATACGCAGTATTTT CASKGSILTDTQYF
NA TRBJ1-1 NA TRBV6-1 TGTGCCAGCAGGGGTGGGACCCTGAACACTGAAGCTTTCTTT CASRGGTLNTEAFF
NA TRBJ1-1 TRBD1 TRBV2 TGTGCCAGCAGAGGACAGGCCGGAGGCACTGAAGCTTTCTTT CASRGQAGGTEAFF
NA TRBJ2-5 TRBD1 TRBV29-1 TGCAGCGTTGGAACCGGGACAGGGCTCAAGACCCAGTACTTC CSVGTGTGLKTQYF
NA TRBJ2-7 NA TRBV28 TGTGCCAGCACGGAGACAGACGCCTACGAGCAGTACTTC CASTETDAYEQYF
NA TRBJ1-2 NA TRBV9 TGTGCCAGCAGCGTAGTCGGCTATGGCTACACCTTC CASSVVGYGYTF
NA TRBJ1-5 NA TRBV6-1 TGTGCCACAGACACTTTAGGCAATCAGCCCCAGCATTTT CATDTLGNQPQHF
once TRBJ2-7 NA TRBV5-1 TGCGCCAGCAGCTCCGGGACACCTTACGAGCAGTACTTC CASSSGTPYEQYF
NA TRBJ1-6 NA TRBV19 TGTGCCAGTAGTATAGAGGGACGGAATAATTCACCCCTCCACTTT CASSIEGRNNSPLHF
NA TRBJ1-1 NA TRBV9 TGTGCCAGCAGCCCATTCAGGCTGAACACTGAAGCTTTCTTT CASSPFRLNTEAFF
NA TRBJ1-1 NA TRBV7-2 TGTGCCAGCAGCTTGGGGGGCAGGACTGAAGCTTTCTTT CASSLGGRTEAFF
NA TRBJ2-1 NA TRBV15 TGTGCCACCAGCAGTTCCGAGGGGCGATTGGGGTCCAATGAGCAGTTCTTC CATSSSEGRLGSNEQFF
NA TRBJ2-5 TRBD1 TRBV10-2 TGCGCCAGCAGTGAGACACAGGGGGAGGAGACCCAGTACTTC CASSETQGEETQYF
NA TRBJ2-3 NA TRBV11-3 TGTGCCAGCAGCCTAGGGGCTAGTACAACAGATACGCAGTATTTT CASSLGASTTDTQYF
NA TRBJ2-1 NA TRBV2 TGTGCCAGCAGACCCTGGACTCGCAATGAGCAGTTCTTC CASRPWTRNEQFF
few TRBJ2-7 NA TRBV7-2 TGTGCCAGCAGCTTATCGGGCTACGAGCAGTACTTC CASSLSGYEQYF
NA TRBJ2-1 TRBD1 TRBV19 TGTGCCAGTAGTATAAAAGGGACAGGGTCCAATGAGCAGTTCTTC CASSIKGTGSNEQFF
NA TRBJ2-1 TRBD1 TRBV11-2 TGTGCCAGCAGCGTAACAGGGGGCAAATCCTACAATGAGCAGTTCTTC CASSVTGGKSYNEQFF
NA TRBJ2-5 NA TRBV7-9 TGTGCCAGCAGCTTAGCGGGTTCGGGAGAGACCCAGTACTTC CASSLAGSGETQYF
once TRBJ1-5 TRBD1 TRBV28 TGTGCCAGCAGTCCCGGACAGGGCGTTCAGCCCCAGCATTTT CASSPGQGVQPQHF
NA TRBJ2-1 NA TRBV27 TGTGCCAGCAGTTTATTAGGGTCGGGGATGCGCAATGAGCAGTTCTTC CASSLLGSGMRNEQFF
NA TRBJ1-1 TRBD1 TRBV30 TGTGCCTGGAACCGCGACAGGGGCACTGAAGCTTTCTTT CAWNRDRGTEAFF
NA TRBJ2-7 TRBD2 TRBV5-1 TGCGCCAGCAGCCACGGCCTAGCGGGGGGATACGAGCAGTACTTC CASSHGLAGGYEQYF
NA TRBJ1-1 NA TRBV7-9 TGTGCCAGCAGCTTAAGAGCGGCCATGAACACTGAAGCTTTCTTT CASSLRAAMNTEAFF
once TRBJ2-7 TRBD2 TRBV2 TGTGCCAGCAGTCCCGGGACTAGCCCCTACGAGCAGTACTTC CASSPGTSPYEQYF
NA TRBJ2-2 TRBD1 TRBV5-5 TGTGCCACCAGACAGGGGGCCTCCGGGGAGCTGTTTTTT CATRQGASGELFF
NA TRBJ2-7 TRBD2 TRBV6-5 TGTGCCAGCGGAATAGCGGGAGTTGCCTACGAGCAGTACTTC CASGIAGVAYEQYF
NA TRBJ1-5 NA TRBV7-2 TGTGCCAGCAGCCCCCGCGGCATTAGCAATCAGCCCCAGCATTTT CASSPRGISNQPQHF
NA TRBJ2-2 TRBD1 TRBV9 TGTGCCAGCAGCGCGGGACAGGGGGCCAACACCGGGGAGCTGTTTTTT CASSAGQGANTGELFF
NA TRBJ1-2 NA TRBV6-1 TGTGCCAGCAGTTTAGAAGTGGAGGTCTATGGCTACACCTTC CASSLEVEVYGYTF
NA TRBJ2-1 NA TRBV7-9 TGTGCCAGCAGCTTAGGTAGCCCATCCCGGGGTGAGCAGTTCTTC CASSLGSPSRGEQFF
NA TRBJ1-2 TRBD1 TRBV30 TGTGCCTGGAGTGCAGGGGGCGGAAACTATGGCTACACCTTC CAWSAGGGNYGYTF
NA TRBJ1-5 NA TRBV27 TGTGCCAGCAGCTCAGGGGTAGGGCAGCCCCAGCATTTT CASSSGVGQPQHF
NA TRBJ2-7 TRBD2 TRBV7-2 TGTGCCAGCAGCTTCAAACTAGCGGGGGGCGTATGGAGTTACGAGCAGTACTTC CASSFKLAGGVWSYEQYF
NA TRBJ2-1 NA TRBV5-1 TGCGCCAGCAGCTTGGTTGGTCCCAACAATGAGCAGTTCTTC CASSLVGPNNEQFF
NA TRBJ2-6 TRBD2 TRBV5-1 TGCGCCAGCAGCCCGACTAGCGGGAGCTCTGGGGCCAACGTCCTGACTTTC CASSPTSGSSGANVLTF
NA TRBJ2-3 NA TRBV9 TGTGCCAGCAGCGTAGGCGGGTTCACAGATACGCAGTATTTT CASSVGGFTDTQYF
NA TRBJ2-2 NA TRBV11-3 TGTGCCAGCAGCGGGAACACCGGGGAGCTGTTTTTT CASSGNTGELFF
NA TRBJ1-6 NA TRBV6-5 TGTGCCAGCAGTTATGACTCCCCCGTGAATTCACCCCTCCACTTT CASSYDSPVNSPLHF
once TRBJ1-4 TRBD1 TRBV28 TGTGCCAGCAGTTTACTTGACAGGGGAAATGAAAAACTGTTTTTT CASSLLDRGNEKLFF
NA TRBJ2-7 NA TRBV18 TGTGCCAGCTCCGGCGGTAGCTCCTACGAGCAGTACTTC CASSGGSSYEQYF
NA TRBJ2-1 NA TRBV5-1 TGCGCCAGCAGCTCGGGATTCCTCTACAATGAGCAGTTCTTC CASSSGFLYNEQFF
NA TRBJ2-6 NA TRBV7-9 TGTGCCAGAGGGGGGACAGACCGTACTCCCTCTGGGGCCAACGTCCTGACTTTC CARGGTDRTPSGANVLTF
once TRBJ1-5 NA TRBV5-1 TGCGCCAGCAGCTTGGGCATACAGGGATGGGAGCCCCAGCATTTT CASSLGIQGWEPQHF
once TRBJ2-3 TRBD2 TRBV10-1 TGCGCCAGCAGTCCTGGACTAGCGTTCACAGATACGCAGTATTTT CASSPGLAFTDTQYF
NA TRBJ2-1 TRBD2 TRBV15 TGTGCCACCAGCAGGGCCACTAGCGGGAGGAGCTCCTACAATGAGCAGTTCTTC CATSRATSGRSSYNEQFF
NA TRBJ2-2 NA TRBV5-8 TGTGCCAGCAGCTTCCCGGGGCGAAAGAACACCGGGGAGCTGTTTTTT CASSFPGRKNTGELFF
NA TRBJ2-3 NA TRBV18 TGTGCCAGCACCAAATTAGGGCTCGGCACAGATACGCAGTATTTT CASTKLGLGTDTQYF
NA TRBJ2-5 TRBD2 TRBV2 TGTGCCAGCAGTGAAGCGGGAGGGCTCTTCGAGACCCAGTACTTC CASSEAGGLFETQYF
once TRBJ2-3 TRBD2 TRBV19 TGTGCCAGTACGGGGGCGAGGACTAGCGGGTCAGATACGCAGTATTTT CASTGARTSGSDTQYF
NA TRBJ1-1 TRBD1 TRBV7-9 TGTGCCAGCAGCTTAGACGGGACAGGGCGAAACACTGAAGCTTTCTTT CASSLDGTGRNTEAFF